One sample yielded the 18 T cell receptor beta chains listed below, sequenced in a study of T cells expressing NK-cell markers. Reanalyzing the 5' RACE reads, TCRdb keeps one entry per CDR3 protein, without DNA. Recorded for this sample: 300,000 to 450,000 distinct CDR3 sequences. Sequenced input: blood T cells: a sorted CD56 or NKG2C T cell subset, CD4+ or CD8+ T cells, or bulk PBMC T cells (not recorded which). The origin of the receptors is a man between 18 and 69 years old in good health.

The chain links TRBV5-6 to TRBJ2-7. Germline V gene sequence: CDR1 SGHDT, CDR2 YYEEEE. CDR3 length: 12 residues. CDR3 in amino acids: CASSLTRDEQYF. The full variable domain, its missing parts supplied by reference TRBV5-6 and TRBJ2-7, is DAGVTQSPTHLIKTRGQQVTLRCSPKSGHDTVSWYQQALGQGPQFIFQYYEEEERQRGNFPDRFSGHQFPNYSSELNVNALLLGDSALYLCASSLTRDEQYFGPGTRLTVT.

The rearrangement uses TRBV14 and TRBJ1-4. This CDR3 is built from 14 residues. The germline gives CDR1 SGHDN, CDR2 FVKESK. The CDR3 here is CASSTGRNNEKLFF.

The CDR3: CASSLGRETLYGYTF. V gene TRBV5-1 combines with J gene TRBJ1-2; there is no DNA to check the TCRdb D call of TRBD1. The length of the CDR3 is 15 residues. CDR1 SGHRS and CDR2 YFSETQ come from the germline V gene.

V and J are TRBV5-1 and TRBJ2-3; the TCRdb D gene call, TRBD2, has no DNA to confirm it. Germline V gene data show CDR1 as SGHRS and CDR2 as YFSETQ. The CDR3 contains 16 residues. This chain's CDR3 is CASSPEAGPSTDTQYF.

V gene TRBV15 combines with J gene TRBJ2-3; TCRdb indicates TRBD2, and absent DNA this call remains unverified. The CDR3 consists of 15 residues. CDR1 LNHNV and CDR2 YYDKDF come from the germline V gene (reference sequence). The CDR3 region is CATSEPAGLTDTQYF.

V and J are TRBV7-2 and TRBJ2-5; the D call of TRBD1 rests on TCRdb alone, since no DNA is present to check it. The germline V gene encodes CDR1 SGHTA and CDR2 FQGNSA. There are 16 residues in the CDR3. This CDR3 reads CASSSQGFTAQETQYF.

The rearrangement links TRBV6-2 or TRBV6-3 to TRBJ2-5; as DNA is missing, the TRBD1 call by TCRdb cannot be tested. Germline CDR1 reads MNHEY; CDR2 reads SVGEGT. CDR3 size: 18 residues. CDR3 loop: CASSSIITGQKAQETQYF.

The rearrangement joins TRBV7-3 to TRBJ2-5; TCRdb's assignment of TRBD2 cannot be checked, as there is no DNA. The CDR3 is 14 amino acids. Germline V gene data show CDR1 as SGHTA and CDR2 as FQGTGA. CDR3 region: CASSQSGGGETQYF.

CDR3 protein: CASSQDRGIEQYF. The V call is TRBV3-1, the J call TRBJ2-7; TCRdb picks TRBD1, but there is no DNA to check that call. The germline CDR1 and CDR2 sequences are LGHDT and YNNKEL (reference sequence). The CDR3 is 13 residues long.

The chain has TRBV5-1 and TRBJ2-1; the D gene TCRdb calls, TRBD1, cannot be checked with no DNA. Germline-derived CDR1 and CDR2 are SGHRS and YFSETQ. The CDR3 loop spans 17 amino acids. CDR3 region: CASSFRSLLSGAGEQFF.

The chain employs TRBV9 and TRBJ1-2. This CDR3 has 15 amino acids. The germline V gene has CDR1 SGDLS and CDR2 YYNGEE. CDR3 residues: CASSVDPGVGYGYTF.

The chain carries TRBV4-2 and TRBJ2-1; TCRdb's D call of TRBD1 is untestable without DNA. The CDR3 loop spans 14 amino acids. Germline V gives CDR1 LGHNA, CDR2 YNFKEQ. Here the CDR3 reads CASSPGAKNLEQFF.

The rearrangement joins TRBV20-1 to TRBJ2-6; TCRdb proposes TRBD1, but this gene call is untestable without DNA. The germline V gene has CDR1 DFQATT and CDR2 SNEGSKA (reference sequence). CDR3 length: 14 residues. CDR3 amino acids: CSAWGGTGANVLTF.

CDR3 residues: CASSPRVGNEQFF. V gene TRBV2 combines with J gene TRBJ2-1; TCRdb indicates TRBD1, and absent DNA this call remains unverified. The CDR3 spans 13 residues. Germline values: CDR1 SNHLY, CDR2 FYNNEI.

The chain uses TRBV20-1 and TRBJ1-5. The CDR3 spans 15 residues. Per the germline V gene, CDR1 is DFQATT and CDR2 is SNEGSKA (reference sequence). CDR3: CSARDQLNQRQPQHF.

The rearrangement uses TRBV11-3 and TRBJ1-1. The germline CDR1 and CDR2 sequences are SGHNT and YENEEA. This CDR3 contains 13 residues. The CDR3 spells CASPNTMNTEAFF. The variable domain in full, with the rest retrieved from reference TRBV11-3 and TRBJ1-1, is EAGVVQSPRYKIIEKKQPVAFWCNPISGHNTLYWYLQNLGQGPELLIRYENEEAVDDSQLPKDRFSAERLKGVDSTLKIQPAELGDSAVYLCASPNTMNTEAFFGQGTRLTVV.

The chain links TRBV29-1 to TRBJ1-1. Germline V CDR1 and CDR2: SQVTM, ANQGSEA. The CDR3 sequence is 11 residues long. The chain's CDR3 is CSVQVGTEAFF.

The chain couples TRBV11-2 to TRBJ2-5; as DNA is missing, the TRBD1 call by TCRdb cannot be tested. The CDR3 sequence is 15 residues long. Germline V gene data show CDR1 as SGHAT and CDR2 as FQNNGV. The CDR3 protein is CASSLDRTGWETQYF.